This is a list of T cell receptor beta chains from one sample in a study of CD4 T cells in relation to SARS-CoV-2 and coronaviruses. The method was immunoSEQ multiplex PCR; TCRdb's version includes in-frame clones alone and lacks a portion of them. The sample contains about 38,000 clones, over 75% of which appear only once. Antigen specificity for these receptors is unknown. The sample was memory CD4+ T cells from PBMCs, cultured in vitro. The receptors were sampled from an adult with COVID-19. The CDR3 runs from the conserved cysteine through the conserved F or W. Each record gives: J gene, clone size, D gene, V gene, CDR3 DNA, CDR3 protein. The D gene is left open where the match is weak. Clone size appears in some rows only: once, few, many, or a class for an expanded clone.

j_call: TRBJ2-7; clone_size: NA; d_call: TRBD2; v_call: TRBV7-8; cdr3_nt: TGTGCCAGCAGCCGGGACCGGGAGGGAGAGCAGTACTTC; cdr3_aa: CASSRDREGEQYF
j_call: TRBJ2-1; clone_size: NA; d_call: TRBD2; v_call: TRBV5-1; cdr3_nt: TGCGCCAGCAGCTCTATACCTACTAGCGGGGGTTCCTACAATGAGCAGTTCTTC; cdr3_aa: CASSSIPTSGGSYNEQFF
j_call: TRBJ2-7; clone_size: NA; d_call: NA; v_call: TRBV27; cdr3_nt: TGTGCCAGCAGTTTAGGATTCGCCTACGAGCAGTACTTC; cdr3_aa: CASSLGFAYEQYF
j_call: TRBJ2-1; clone_size: once; d_call: NA; v_call: TRBV11-3; cdr3_nt: TGTGCCAGCAGCTTAGAGGGGGGAGGCTCCTACAATGAGCAGTTCTTC; cdr3_aa: CASSLEGGGSYNEQFF
j_call: TRBJ1-1; clone_size: NA; d_call: TRBD1; v_call: TRBV28; cdr3_nt: TGTGCCAGCAGGCCCCCAGGGGGCTTCACTGAAGCTTTCTTT; cdr3_aa: CASRPPGGFTEAFF
j_call: TRBJ2-7; clone_size: NA; d_call: TRBD1; v_call: TRBV3-1/TRBV3-2; cdr3_nt: TGTGCCAGCAGCGACGGGACAGGGGCCTACGAGCAGTACTTC; cdr3_aa: CASSDGTGAYEQYF
j_call: TRBJ2-1; clone_size: NA; d_call: NA; v_call: TRBV28; cdr3_nt: TGTGCCAGCGGCCGGAGGGACGCCCCCTACAATGAGCAGTTCTTC; cdr3_aa: CASGRRDAPYNEQFF
j_call: TRBJ2-2; clone_size: NA; d_call: NA; v_call: TRBV5-1; cdr3_nt: TGCGCCAGCAGCTTGGGCGAGGGGCGAACCGGGGAGCTGTTTTTT; cdr3_aa: CASSLGEGRTGELFF
j_call: TRBJ2-3; clone_size: once; d_call: NA; v_call: TRBV2; cdr3_nt: TGTGCCAGCAATGGGGCGACCACAGGGAATCAGGCGAGTGACACAGATACGCAGTATTTT; cdr3_aa: CASNGATTGNQASDTDTQYF
j_call: TRBJ1-2; clone_size: NA; d_call: NA; v_call: TRBV6-1; cdr3_nt: TGTGCCAGCAGTGAAATTGGGGGGGGCTATGGCTACACCTTC; cdr3_aa: CASSEIGGGYGYTF
j_call: TRBJ2-7; clone_size: NA; d_call: NA; v_call: TRBV27; cdr3_nt: TGTGCCAGCAGGAAACAAAGCTCCTACGAGCAGTACTTC; cdr3_aa: CASRKQSSYEQYF
j_call: TRBJ2-6; clone_size: few; d_call: NA; v_call: TRBV19; cdr3_nt: TGTGCCACCGCGCAGGGGTCAAGCTCTGGGGCCAACGTCCTGACTTTC; cdr3_aa: CATAQGSSSGANVLTF
j_call: TRBJ2-7; clone_size: NA; d_call: NA; v_call: TRBV10-3; cdr3_nt: TGTGCCATCAGTGAGTTTAAGGGTAGCTACGAGCAGTACTTC; cdr3_aa: CAISEFKGSYEQYF
j_call: TRBJ1-2; clone_size: NA; d_call: NA; v_call: TRBV15; cdr3_nt: TGTGCCACCAGCAGAGAGGGGTCCCACTGGAGCTACACCTTC; cdr3_aa: CATSREGSHWSYTF
j_call: TRBJ2-7; clone_size: NA; d_call: TRBD1; v_call: TRBV5-4; cdr3_nt: TGTGCCAGCAGCCCCGACAGGGCTCGTTCCTACGAGCAGTACTTC; cdr3_aa: CASSPDRARSYEQYF
j_call: TRBJ1-2; clone_size: NA; d_call: NA; v_call: TRBV29-1; cdr3_nt: TGCAGCGTTGAGGGAGGGGGTCTGACAGAAACCTATGGCTACACCTTC; cdr3_aa: CSVEGGGLTETYGYTF
j_call: TRBJ2-2; clone_size: NA; d_call: NA; v_call: TRBV7-7; cdr3_nt: TGTGCCAGCAGCCCCCCCGCCGGCTGGGAGCTGTTTTTT; cdr3_aa: CASSPPAGWELFF
j_call: TRBJ1-2; clone_size: once; d_call: NA; v_call: TRBV25-1; cdr3_nt: TGTGCCAGCAGTGTACAGGGAACGTATGGCTACACCTTC; cdr3_aa: CASSVQGTYGYTF
j_call: TRBJ2-7; clone_size: NA; d_call: NA; v_call: TRBV7-9; cdr3_nt: TGTGCCAGCGGGGGTAGCTCCTACGAGCAGTACTTC; cdr3_aa: CASGGSSYEQYF
j_call: TRBJ2-2; clone_size: few; d_call: TRBD1; v_call: TRBV29-1; cdr3_nt: TGCAGCCCGGGACAGGGGGTGATCGGCGGGGAGCTGTTTTTT; cdr3_aa: CSPGQGVIGGELFF
j_call: TRBJ1-2; clone_size: NA; d_call: NA; v_call: TRBV15; cdr3_nt: TGTGCCACCAGCAGAGCCAGCTATGGCTACACCTTC; cdr3_aa: CATSRASYGYTF
j_call: TRBJ2-2; clone_size: NA; d_call: TRBD1; v_call: TRBV7-9; cdr3_nt: TGTGCCAGCAGCCAAACAGGGGGCGAAGTTACCGGGGAGCTGTTTTTT; cdr3_aa: CASSQTGGEVTGELFF
j_call: TRBJ2-2; clone_size: NA; d_call: TRBD2; v_call: TRBV4-2; cdr3_nt: TGTGCCAGCAGCCGGGGACTAGCGCGAACACGGACGAACACCGGGGAGCTGTTTTTT; cdr3_aa: CASSRGLARTRTNTGELFF
j_call: TRBJ1-1; clone_size: few; d_call: NA; v_call: TRBV6-6; cdr3_nt: TGTGCCAGCAGACAGGACTGGGGTACGTTGTTCACTGAAGCTTTCTTT; cdr3_aa: CASRQDWGTLFTEAFF
j_call: TRBJ2-3; clone_size: NA; d_call: NA; v_call: TRBV27; cdr3_nt: TGTGCCAGCCGGGTCGCAGATACGCAGTATTTT; cdr3_aa: CASRVADTQYF
j_call: TRBJ2-7; clone_size: NA; d_call: TRBD2; v_call: TRBV7-9; cdr3_nt: TGTGCCAGCAGCTTCGCTAGCGGGAATTTCGGGGGCTCCTACGAGCAGTACTTC; cdr3_aa: CASSFASGNFGGSYEQYF
j_call: TRBJ1-4; clone_size: NA; d_call: NA; v_call: TRBV28; cdr3_nt: TGTGCCAGCAGTTCATACAGGTCGGCTAATGAAAAACTGTTTTTT; cdr3_aa: CASSSYRSANEKLFF
j_call: TRBJ1-3; clone_size: NA; d_call: NA; v_call: TRBV18; cdr3_nt: TGTGCCAGCTCACCGGAGAGGAACTCTGGAAACACCATATATTTT; cdr3_aa: CASSPERNSGNTIYF
j_call: TRBJ2-3; clone_size: NA; d_call: NA; v_call: TRBV28; cdr3_nt: TGTGCCAGCAGTTCCCGACAGGCTTACACAGATACGCAGTATTTT; cdr3_aa: CASSSRQAYTDTQYF
j_call: TRBJ2-7; clone_size: once; d_call: NA; v_call: TRBV3-1/TRBV3-2; cdr3_nt: TGTGCCAGCAGCGTCCAAGGCTCCTACGAGCAGTACTTC; cdr3_aa: CASSVQGSYEQYF
j_call: TRBJ1-2; clone_size: NA; d_call: NA; v_call: TRBV5-1; cdr3_nt: TGCGCCAGCAGCTCCGAGTTCCGGCATGGCTACACCTTC; cdr3_aa: CASSSEFRHGYTF
j_call: TRBJ2-1; clone_size: NA; d_call: TRBD2; v_call: TRBV2; cdr3_nt: TGTGCCAGCAAGCGGGGGGACTACAATGAGCAGTTCTTC; cdr3_aa: CASKRGDYNEQFF
j_call: TRBJ2-2; clone_size: NA; d_call: TRBD1; v_call: TRBV5-1; cdr3_nt: TGCGCCAGCAGCGACAGGGAGACCGGGGAGCTGTTTTTT; cdr3_aa: CASSDRETGELFF
j_call: TRBJ2-5; clone_size: few; d_call: NA; v_call: TRBV7-2; cdr3_nt: TGTGCCAGCAGCTTAGACGGGAAGGAGGTAGAGACCCAGTACTTC; cdr3_aa: CASSLDGKEVETQYF
j_call: TRBJ1-1; clone_size: NA; d_call: TRBD1; v_call: TRBV7-8; cdr3_nt: TGTGCCAGCAGCTCCCGGGACAGGGGGCGCATGTATCCAGGGAACACTGAAGCTTTCTTT; cdr3_aa: CASSSRDRGRMYPGNTEAFF
j_call: TRBJ2-1; clone_size: NA; d_call: NA; v_call: TRBV20-1; cdr3_nt: TGCAGTGCTAGAGAGGTGGATGTGGTGATCTTC; cdr3_aa: CSAREVDVVIF
j_call: TRBJ1-5; clone_size: once; d_call: TRBD1; v_call: TRBV6-5; cdr3_nt: TGTGCCAGCAGTCGACAGGGGGCGCGTCAGCCCCAGCATTTT; cdr3_aa: CASSRQGARQPQHF